This entry lists 21 T cell receptor beta chains sequenced from one sample in a study of T cell clonotyping in hematopoietic cell transplantation. As for time point: recipient sample about 28 days before transplant, after cytoreduction. The repertoire was sequenced with immunoSEQ multiplex PCR; TCRdb's copy has only in-frame clones and lacks some. The sample yields fewer than 25,000 clones, roughly 80% seen once. The material sequenced was peripheral blood mononuclear cells, taken before stem cell transplant. These TCRs come from a man in his fifties or sixties with acute myeloid leukemia. Some clones in this sample may be carry-over from other donors' samples.

This clone was seen only once. This chain links TRBV4-3 with TRBJ2-5; tentatively, D is TRBD1 (6 bases). Germline CDR1 and CDR2: LGHNA and YSLEER. The CDR3 has 16 amino acids. Trimming cost V 4 bases and J 2 bases, with 17 bases left between them. CDR3 sequence reads: CASSPGGSSIQETQYF. CDR3 DNA: TGCGCCAGCAGCCCTGGGGGCAGCTCGATTCAAGAGACCCAGTACTTC.

This clone was detected only a few times. The CDR3 DNA reads as TGTGCCAGTAGTCCGACAAGAACCTACGAGCAGTACTTC. Translated: CASSPTRTYEQYF. The chain couples TRBV19 to TRBJ2-7; no definite D call. This CDR3 spans 13 amino acids. Per germline, CDR1 LNHDA and CDR2 SQIVND (reference sequence). Trimming took off 5 bases at V and 2 bases at J, with 10 bases between the two ends.

The J gene is TRBJ1-1, the V gene TRBV5-1; D perhaps matches TRBD1 (6 bases). V lost 0 bases to trimming and J lost 1 base, with 7 bases between them. This CDR3 region has 14 residues. CDR1 and CDR2 from the germline V gene are SGHRS and YFSETQ. This CDR3 reads CASSLGGQNTEAFF. The DNA of the CDR3 is TGCGCCAGCAGCTTGGGGGGGCAGAACACTGAAGCTTTCTTT.

The chain uses TRBV5-1 and TRBJ2-1; no clear D gene. The CDR3 length is 14 residues. The ends were cut back, 0 bases at V and 6 bases at J, with 10 bases in the middle. Germline CDR1 is SGHRS and CDR2 is YFSETQ. The DNA for the CDR3 is TGCGCCAGCAGCTTGGGGGGATGGGGCAATGAGCAGTTCTTC. Amino acid sequence: CASSLGGWGNEQFF.

The gene calls are TRBV11-2 and TRBJ2-2; D possibly corresponds to TRBD1 (5 bases). Germline V lookup: CDR1 SGHAT, CDR2 FQNNGV. V was shortened by 3 bases and J by 7 bases, with 12 bases between the two germline ends. The CDR3 extends over 14 amino acids. The CDR3 region is CASSLQGLVGELFF. The CDR3 DNA follows: TGTGCCAGCAGCTTGCAGGGTTTGGTCGGGGAGCTGTTTTTT.

The rearrangement uses TRBV7-2 and TRBJ1-5; D is possibly TRBD1 (6 bases). Germline V gene data show CDR1 as SGHTA and CDR2 as FQGNSA. V was shortened by 5 bases and J by 4 bases, with 9 bases between the two germline ends. The length of the CDR3 is 13 residues. In nucleotides, the CDR3 is TGTGCCAGCAGCCTCAGGGGAAATCAGCCCCAGCATTTT. Amino acid sequence: CASSLRGNQPQHF.

The V call is TRBV12-5, the J call TRBJ2-2; D is unclear. V was cut by 7 bases and J by 3 bases, with 12 bases left in between. This CDR3 region has 14 residues. In germline, CDR1 is LGHNT, CDR2 FRNRAP. Written as DNA, the CDR3 is TGTGCTAGTGCCATGCAGCTTCACACCGGGGAGCTGTTTTTT. As protein: CASAMQLHTGELFF.

Turning to this clone: This specimen includes other DNA sequences encoding the same CDR3. The rearrangement uses TRBV7-9 and TRBJ1-5, with TRBD1 as a possible D gene (5 bases). This CDR3 comprises 15 residues. CDR1 is SEHNR and CDR2 is FQNEAQ in the germline V gene (reference sequence). Trimming shortened V by 1 base and J by 5 bases, and 12 bases separated the two germline ends. This chain's CDR3 is CASSLGEGAHQPQHF. CDR3 DNA: TGTGCCAGCAGCTTAGGTGAAGGGGCCCATCAGCCCCAGCATTTT.

J is TRBJ2-7 and V is TRBV6-6; TRBD1 agrees at 9 bases. Germline V gene sequence: CDR1 MNHNY, CDR2 SVGAGI (reference sequence). V lost 7 bases, J lost 4 bases, and 8 bases stayed unmatched. CDR3 length: 14 amino acids. The CDR3 here is CASTSTGGDYEQYF. Here the CDR3 DNA reads TGTGCCAGCACTAGTACAGGGGGCGATTACGAGCAGTACTTC.

The V and J genes are TRBV6-5 and TRBJ1-1; 8 nucleotides agree with TRBD1. The CDR3 spans 14 residues. Per germline, CDR1 MNHEY and CDR2 SVGAGI. Trimming took 4 bases from V and 0 from J; bases not matched to a gene: 1. CDR3 nucleotides: TGTGCCAGCAGTTGGACAGGGATGAACACTGAAGCTTTCTTT. It is translated as CASSWTGMNTEAFF.

The chain joins TRBV7-2 to TRBJ1-5; D ambiguous. Trimming cost V 0 bases and J 0 bases, with 6 bases left between them. This CDR3 spans 15 amino acids. Germline CDR1 reads SGHTA; CDR2 reads FQGNSA. The CDR3 DNA reads TGTGCCAGCAGCTTAGCAGGAGGTAGCAATCAGCCCCAGCATTTT. Protein sequence: CASSLAGGSNQPQHF.

This chain connects TRBV30 to TRBJ1-4; no clear D gene. V lost 4 bases, J lost 4 bases, and 10 bases lay in between. Germline CDR1 is GTSNPN and CDR2 is SVGIG (reference sequence). The CDR3 spans 13 residues. CDR3 DNA: TGTGCCTGGAATTACTTAAATAATGAAAAACTGTTTTTT. Translation gives CAWNYLNNEKLFF.

This clone was detected only once. The chain uses TRBV4-1 and TRBJ2-7; 8 bases fit TRBD1. The CDR3 runs 17 residues. V was clipped by 0 bases and J by 3 bases; unmatched bases: 10. Germline V gene data show CDR1 as MGHRA and CDR2 as YSYEKL. This chain's CDR3 is CASSQDRGQGVIYEQYF. CDR3 in DNA: TGCGCCAGCAGCCAAGATAGAGGACAGGGTGTTATCTACGAGCAGTACTTC.

The chain couples TRBV6-5 to TRBJ2-3; the D is unclear. Trimming pared 0 bases from V and 2 bases from J, leaving 6 bases between. In germline, CDR1 is MNHEY, CDR2 SVGAGI. The CDR3 is made up of 14 amino acids. CDR3 residues: CASSYSRPTDTQYF. The CDR3 bases are TGTGCCAGCAGTTACTCCAGGCCCACAGATACGCAGTATTTT.

The chain employs TRBV6-5 and TRBJ1-2; D is possibly TRBD1 (5 bases). The CDR3 length is 12 residues. Trimming cost V 6 bases and J 8 bases, with 13 bases left between them. CDR1 and CDR2 (germline): MNHEY, SVGAGI. The CDR3 region is CASRAGTLGYTF. The CDR3 DNA follows: TGTGCCAGCAGGGCAGGGACTTTAGGCTACACCTTC.

This clone has a handful of counts. This sequence joins TRBV9 and TRBJ2-7; D not certain. The length of the CDR3 is 15 residues. The ends were cut back, 0 bases at V and 0 bases at J, with 10 bases in the middle. The germline CDR1 and CDR2 sequences are SGDLS and YYNGEE. CDR3 protein: CASSVGDGSSYEQYF. CDR3 nucleotide sequence: TGTGCCAGCAGCGTAGGAGACGGTAGCTCCTACGAGCAGTACTTC.

This clone was counted once. The gene calls are TRBV6-5 and TRBJ1-1; the D gene is possibly TRBD1 (6 bases). Trimming removed 0 bases from V and 0 bases from J, with 11 bases in between. Germline CDR1 reads MNHEY; CDR2 reads SVGAGI. CDR3 length: 16 amino acids. The CDR3 here is CASSYSWTAMNTEAFF. CDR3 sequence (DNA): TGTGCCAGCAGTTACTCTTGGACAGCAATGAACACTGAAGCTTTCTTT.

The chain links TRBV6-6 to TRBJ1-1; D gene uncertain. Germline loops: CDR1 MNHNY, CDR2 SVGAGI (reference sequence). This CDR3 region has 14 residues. With 0 bases removed from V and 6 bases from J, the gap between germline ends came to 11 bases. CDR3 amino acids: CASSYSSGSAEAFF. CDR3 DNA: TGTGCCAGCAGTTACTCGTCGGGGTCAGCTGAAGCTTTCTTT.

The V gene is TRBV19, the J gene TRBJ2-1; D possibly matches TRBD1 or TRBD2 (7 bases each). Germline assignment: CDR1 LNHDA and CDR2 SQIVND (reference sequence). V was trimmed by 5 bases and J by 5 bases, leaving 19 bases between them. The CDR3 covers 16 residues. The CDR3 sequence: CASSPPGGGNNNEQFF. CDR3 in DNA: TGTGCCAGTAGTCCCCCAGGGGGGGGGAACAACAATGAGCAGTTCTTC.

The table lists this clone with a count of one. This chain uses TRBV19 with TRBJ2-7; no clear D gene. V was clipped by 3 bases and J by 1 base, with 13 bases between them. Germline lookup yields CDR1 LNHDA and CDR2 SQIVND (reference sequence). The CDR3 is 15 amino acids. CDR3: CASSIFGDRSYEQYF. The CDR3 coding sequence is TGTGCCAGTAGTATTTTTGGGGATCGGTCCTACGAGCAGTACTTC.

The V gene is TRBV6-1, the J gene TRBJ2-3, with TRBD2 matching over 8 bases. Per the germline V gene, CDR1 is MNHNS and CDR2 is SASEGT. The CDR3 sequence is 14 residues long. The junction had 6 bases not matched to a gene; V was cut back by 8 bases and J by 2 bases. The CDR3 DNA sequence: TGTGCCAGCGGGACGGGAGGGGACACAGATACGCAGTATTTT. Amino acid sequence: CASGTGGDTDTQYF.